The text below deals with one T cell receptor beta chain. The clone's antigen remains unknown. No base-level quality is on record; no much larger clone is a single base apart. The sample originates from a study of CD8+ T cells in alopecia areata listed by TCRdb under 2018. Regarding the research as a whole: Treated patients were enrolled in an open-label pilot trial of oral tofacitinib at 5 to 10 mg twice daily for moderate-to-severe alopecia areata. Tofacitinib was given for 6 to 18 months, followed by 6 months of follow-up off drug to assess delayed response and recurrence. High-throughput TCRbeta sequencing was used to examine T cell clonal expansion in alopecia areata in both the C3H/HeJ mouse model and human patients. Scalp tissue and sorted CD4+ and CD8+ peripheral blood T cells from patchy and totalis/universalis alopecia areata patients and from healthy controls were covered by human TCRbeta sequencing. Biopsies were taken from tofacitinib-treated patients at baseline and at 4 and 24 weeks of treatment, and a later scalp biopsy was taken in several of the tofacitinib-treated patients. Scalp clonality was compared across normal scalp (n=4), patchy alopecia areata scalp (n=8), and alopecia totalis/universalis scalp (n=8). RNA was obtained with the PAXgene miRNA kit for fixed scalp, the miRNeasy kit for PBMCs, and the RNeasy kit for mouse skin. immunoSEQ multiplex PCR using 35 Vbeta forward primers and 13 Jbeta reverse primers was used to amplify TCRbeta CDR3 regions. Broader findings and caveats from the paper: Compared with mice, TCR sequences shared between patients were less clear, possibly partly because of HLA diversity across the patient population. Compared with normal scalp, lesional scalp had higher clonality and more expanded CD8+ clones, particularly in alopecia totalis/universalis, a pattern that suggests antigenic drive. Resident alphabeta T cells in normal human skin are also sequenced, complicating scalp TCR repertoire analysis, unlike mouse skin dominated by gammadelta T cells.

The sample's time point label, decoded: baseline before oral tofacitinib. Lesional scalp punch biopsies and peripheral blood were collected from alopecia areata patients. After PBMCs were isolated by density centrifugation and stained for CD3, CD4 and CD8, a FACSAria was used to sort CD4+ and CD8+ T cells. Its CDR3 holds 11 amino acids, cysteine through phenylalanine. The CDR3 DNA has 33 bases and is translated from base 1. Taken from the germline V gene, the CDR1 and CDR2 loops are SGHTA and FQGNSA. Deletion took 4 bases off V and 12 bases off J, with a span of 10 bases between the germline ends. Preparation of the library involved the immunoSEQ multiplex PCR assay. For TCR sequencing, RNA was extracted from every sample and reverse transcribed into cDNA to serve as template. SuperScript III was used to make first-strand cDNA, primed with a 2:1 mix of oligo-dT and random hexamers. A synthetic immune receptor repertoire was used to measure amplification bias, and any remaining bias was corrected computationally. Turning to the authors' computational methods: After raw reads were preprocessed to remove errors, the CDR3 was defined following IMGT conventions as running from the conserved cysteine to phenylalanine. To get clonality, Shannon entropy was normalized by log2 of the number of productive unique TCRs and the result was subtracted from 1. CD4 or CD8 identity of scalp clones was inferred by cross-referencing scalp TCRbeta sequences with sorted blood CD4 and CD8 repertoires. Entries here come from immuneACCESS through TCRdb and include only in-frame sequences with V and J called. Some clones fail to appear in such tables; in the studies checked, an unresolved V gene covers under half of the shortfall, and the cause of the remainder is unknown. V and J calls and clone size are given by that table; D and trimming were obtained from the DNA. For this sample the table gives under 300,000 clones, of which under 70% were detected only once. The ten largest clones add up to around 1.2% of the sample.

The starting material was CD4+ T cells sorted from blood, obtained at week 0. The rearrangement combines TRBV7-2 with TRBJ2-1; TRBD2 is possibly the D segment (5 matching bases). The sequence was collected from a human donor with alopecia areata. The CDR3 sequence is CASSSGLLQFF. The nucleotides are TGTGCCAGCAGCTCAGGACTGTTGCAGTTCTTC. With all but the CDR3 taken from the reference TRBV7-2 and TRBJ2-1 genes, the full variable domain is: GAGVSQSPSNKVTEKGKDVELRCDPISGHTALYWYRQSLGQGLEFLIYFQGNSAPDKSGLPSDRFSAERTGGSVSTLTIQRTQQEDSAVYLCASSSGLLQFFGPGTRLTVL.